The clone carrying this T cell receptor (beta chain) was detected a few times. The antigen is unknown. This record belongs to a study of cytomegalovirus exposure and HLA in healthy donors. Though probably carrying unrecorded immune exposures, donors were nominally healthy at sampling. Study conclusions and caveats: The study flagged roughly 150 TCR beta chains as cytomegalovirus-associated.

It was with 60 Vbeta and 13 Jbeta primers that the PCR ran. The method was immunoSEQ multiplex PCR; TCRdb's version includes in-frame clones alone and lacks a portion of them. The data show 150,000 to 200,000 clones, 70% to 80% seen once. The sequencing input was PBMCs. This TCR was recovered from a woman between 50 and 59 years old in good health and CMV-seronegative.

The CDR3 protein is CASSLGTGPGGETQYF. CDR3 DNA: TGTGCCAGCAGCTTGGGGACAGGGCCCGGGGGAGAGACCCAGTACTTC. The chain links TRBV5-4 to TRBJ2-5, with 8 bases aligning to TRBD1. The length of the CDR3 is 16 residues. Germline loops: CDR1 SGHNT, CDR2 YYREEE (reference sequence). With V trimmed by 0 bases and J by 4 bases, 8 bases remained unmatched.